This T cell receptor (beta chain) was observed in a study of T cell responses to AZD1222 COVID-19 vaccine. The germline CDR1 and CDR2 sequences are MNHEY and SVGAGI. The CDR3 consists of 12 residues. Trimming took off 6 bases at V and 4 bases at J, with 9 bases between the two ends. Comments on this clone: The antigen is not known.

Sequencing was performed with immunoSEQ multiplex PCR; in TCRdb, only in-frame clones are kept and a portion is missing. Of some 160,000 clones in the sample, more than 85% were seen once. General study findings and limits: Across spike, vaccine-associated CD4 TCRs were found, dominant at 160-218 and 743-854. Baseline seropositives among AZD1222 recipients totaled only five to seven.

The clonotype was recovered from an adult in good health. The V gene is TRBV6-5, the J gene TRBJ1-2; D unresolved. Sequencing was performed on peripheral blood, taken on day 0 of AZD1222 vaccination. For the CDR3, the DNA is TGTGCCAGCAGCTCGCACCCCTATGGCTACACCTTC. Protein product: CASSSHPYGYTF.